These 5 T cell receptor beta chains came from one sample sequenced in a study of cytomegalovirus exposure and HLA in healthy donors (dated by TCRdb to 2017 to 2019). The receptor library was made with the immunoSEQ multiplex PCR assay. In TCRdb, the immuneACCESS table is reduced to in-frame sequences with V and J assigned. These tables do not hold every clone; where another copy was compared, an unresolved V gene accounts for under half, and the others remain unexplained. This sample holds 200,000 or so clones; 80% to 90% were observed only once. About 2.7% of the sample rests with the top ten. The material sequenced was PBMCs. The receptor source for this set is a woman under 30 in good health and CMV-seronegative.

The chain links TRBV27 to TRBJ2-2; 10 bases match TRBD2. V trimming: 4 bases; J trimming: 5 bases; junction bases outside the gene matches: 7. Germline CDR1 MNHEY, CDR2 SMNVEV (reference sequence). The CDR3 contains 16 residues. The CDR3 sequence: CASSSASGRKTGELFF. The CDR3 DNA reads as TGTGCCAGCAGTTCAGCTAGCGGGAGAAAGACCGGGGAGCTGTTTTTT.

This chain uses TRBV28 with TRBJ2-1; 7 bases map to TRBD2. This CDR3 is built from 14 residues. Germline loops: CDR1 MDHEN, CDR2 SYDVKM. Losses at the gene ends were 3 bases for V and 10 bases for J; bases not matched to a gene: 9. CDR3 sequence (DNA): TGTGCCAGCAGTTTCGTAAGCGGGGCGGGGGAGCAGTTCTTC. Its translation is CASSFVSGAGEQFF.

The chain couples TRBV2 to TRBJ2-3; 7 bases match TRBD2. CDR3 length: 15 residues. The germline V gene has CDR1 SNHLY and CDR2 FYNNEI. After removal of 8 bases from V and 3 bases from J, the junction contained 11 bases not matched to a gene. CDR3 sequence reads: CASARYLRGTDTQYF. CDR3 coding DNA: TGTGCCAGCGCCAGATACCTGCGGGGGACAGATACGCAGTATTTT.

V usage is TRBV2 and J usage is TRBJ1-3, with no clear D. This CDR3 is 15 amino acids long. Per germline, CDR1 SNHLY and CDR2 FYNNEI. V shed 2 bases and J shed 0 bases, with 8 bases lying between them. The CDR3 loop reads CASSEWGGSGNTIYF. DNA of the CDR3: TGTGCCAGCAGTGAATGGGGAGGCTCTGGAAACACCATATATTTT.

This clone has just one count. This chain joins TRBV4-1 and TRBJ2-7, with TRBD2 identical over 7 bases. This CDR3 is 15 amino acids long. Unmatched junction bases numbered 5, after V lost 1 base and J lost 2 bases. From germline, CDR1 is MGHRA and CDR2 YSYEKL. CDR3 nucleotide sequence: TGCGCCAGCAGCCAAGGTACAGCGGGGACCTACGAGCAGTACTTC. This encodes CASSQGTAGTYEQYF.